Each of the 30 T cell receptor beta chains below was sequenced from the same sample in a study of shared clonotypes between healthy human individuals. Sequencing used immunoSEQ multiplex PCR; TCRdb keeps in-frame clones, though not all of them. The sample includes some 2,500,000 clones, 92% of them seen just once. The sequencing input was naive CD4+ T cells from PBMCs. Subset denoted: CD45RA+ positively selected. These receptors all stem from a man aged 18-30 years in good health. Some clones in this sample may be carry-over from other donors' samples.

V and J are TRBV7-6 and TRBJ2-2; 8 positions match TRBD1. Germline CDR1 and CDR2: SGHVS and FNYEAQ. This CDR3 comprises 14 residues. Trimming cost V 3 bases and J 4 bases; bases outside gene matches: 1. The CDR3 region is CASSFGTGTGELFF. CDR3 coding DNA: TGTGCCAGCAGCTTCGGGACAGGCACCGGGGAGCTGTTTTTT.

V is TRBV9 and J is TRBJ2-7; D ambiguous. The CDR3 is made up of 13 amino acids. Germline CDR1 reads SGDLS; CDR2 reads YYNGEE. V was pared by 3 bases and J by 6 bases, with 13 bases between. CDR3 sequence reads: CASSETVRGEQYF. The CDR3 coding sequence is TGTGCCAGCAGCGAAACCGTGCGCGGCGAGCAGTACTTC. Drawing the rest from reference TRBV9 and TRBJ2-7, the complete variable domain is DSGVTQTPKHLITATGQRVTLRCSPRSGDLSVYWYQQSLDQGLQFLIQYYNGEERAKGNILERFSAQQFPDLHSELNLSSLELGDSALYFCASSETVRGEQYFGPGTRLTVT.

The chain employs TRBV28 and TRBJ1-4; a weak D match, TRBD1 (6 bases). The CDR3 contains 15 residues. Trimming took 1 base from V and 2 from J, leaving 8 bases between them. The germline V gene encodes CDR1 MDHEN and CDR2 SYDVKM. The CDR3 DNA follows: TGTGCCAGCAGTTTATTCGGGGGCACTAATGAAAAACTGTTTTTT. Protein product: CASSLFGGTNEKLFF.

This clone was picked up one time. V is TRBV9 and J is TRBJ2-7; 8 bases fit TRBD1. The germline CDR1 and CDR2 sequences are SGDLS and YYNGEE. This CDR3 is 18 amino acids long. The V segment lost 4 bases and the J segment 4 bases; nucleotides outside the gene matches: 19. The CDR3 nucleotides are TGTGCCAGCAGCCCGGGGGTTAGACTAGGACAGGGAAGTTACGAGCAGTACTTC. Protein product: CASSPGVRLGQGSYEQYF.

CDR3 protein: CASSPRREPTYEQYF. In nucleotides, the CDR3 is TGTGCCAGCTCACCGCGGCGGGAGCCAACCTACGAGCAGTACTTC. This rearrangement joins TRBV18 to TRBJ2-7; 7 bases are a match to TRBD2. The germline gives CDR1 KGHSH, CDR2 LQKENI. This CDR3 region has 15 residues. With V trimmed by 3 bases and J by 2 bases, 7 bases remained unmatched.

The chain combines TRBV28 with TRBJ2-7, with D hard to call. The V and J ends lost 3 bases and 5 bases respectively, with 14 bases between them. Germline V gene lookup returns CDR1 MDHEN and CDR2 SYDVKM. This CDR3 is 14 amino acids long. The CDR3 DNA reads TGTGCCAGCAGTTTGCGCGGTCCCCTCCACGAGCAGTACTTC. This translates into CASSLRGPLHEQYF.

The chain recombines TRBV29-1 with TRBJ1-2; 7 positions agree with TRBD1. The V segment lost 6 bases and the J segment 8 bases; nucleotides outside the gene matches: 6. This CDR3 has 11 amino acids. Germline V gene data show CDR1 as SQVTM and CDR2 as ANQGSEA. CDR3 DNA: TGCAGCGTGAAGACAGGGATCGGCTACACCTTC. It translates to CSVKTGIGYTF.

V and J are TRBV5-8 and TRBJ2-2; the D gene could be TRBD1 or TRBD2 (5 bases each). The V and J ends lost 5 bases and 4 bases respectively, with 15 bases between them. The CDR3 contains 15 residues. CDR1 and CDR2 (germline): SGHTS, YDEGEE. Written as DNA, the CDR3 is TGTGCCAGCAGGGGACCACGGGGTCTCACCGGGGAGCTGTTTTTT. Residues: CASRGPRGLTGELFF.

To note about this clone: Its ends do not fully match the called genes, so a read error is possible. The CDR3 protein is CSEGEQCF. The DNA for the CDR3 is TGCAGTGAAGGGGAGCAGTGCTTC. The J gene is TRBJ2-7, the V gene TRBV20-1, with D perhaps assigned TRBD1 or TRBD2 (5 bases each). This CDR3 has 8 amino acids. Per the germline V gene, CDR1 is DFQATT and CDR2 is SNEGSKA (reference sequence).

Notes on this clone: Distinct nucleotide sequences in the sample also encode this CDR3. The genes are TRBV9 and TRBJ2-7; 8 bases fit TRBD1. This CDR3 comprises 15 residues. The V and J ends lost 0 bases and 1 base, in that order; junction bases with no gene match: 3. Germline V gene sequence: CDR1 SGDLS, CDR2 YYNGEE. CDR3 coding DNA: TGTGCCAGCAGCGTAGGGGGGACAGGATCCTACGAGCAGTACTTC. Amino acid sequence: CASSVGGTGSYEQYF.

V usage is TRBV5-1 and J usage is TRBJ2-1; 10 nucleotides agree with TRBD2. The CDR3 has 14 residues. Losses at the gene ends were 8 bases for V and 6 bases for J; bases not matched to a gene: 8. Germline CDR1 is SGHRS and CDR2 is YFSETQ. The CDR3 loop is CASTVLAGANEQFF. CDR3 nucleotides: TGCGCCAGTACGGTCCTAGCGGGAGCCAATGAGCAGTTCTTC.

The chain carries TRBV5-4 and TRBJ2-3; TRBD2 is a possible D gene (5 bases). V lost 4 bases and J lost 1, with 13 bases in between. Germline-derived CDR1 and CDR2 are SGHNT and YYREEE (reference sequence). The CDR3 is 15 residues long. The CDR3 nucleotides are TGTGCCAGCAGCCCCCCTATGGGAGGCACAGATACGCAGTATTTT. Amino acids: CASSPPMGGTDTQYF.

This chain joins TRBV5-1 and TRBJ1-4; TRBD1 matches at 7 bases. Germline-derived CDR1 and CDR2 are SGHRS and YFSETQ. Trimming took 3 bases from V and 8 from J; bases not matched to a gene: 10. The CDR3 spans 15 residues. The CDR3 loop reads CASSSRPGGGEKLFF. The CDR3 nucleotides are TGCGCCAGCAGCTCCCGACCAGGGGGGGGCGAAAAACTGTTTTTT. Drawing the rest from reference TRBV5-1 and TRBJ1-4, the complete variable domain is KAGVTQTPRYLIKTRGQQVTLSCSPISGHRSVSWYQQTPGQGLQFLFEYFSETQRNKGNFPGRFSGRQFSNSRSEMNVSTLELGDSALYLCASSSRPGGGEKLFFGSGTQLSVL.

Remarks on this clone: Other DNA sequences in this specimen translate into the identical CDR3. V usage is TRBV2 and J usage is TRBJ2-1; 13 bases match TRBD2. The V and J ends lost 4 bases and 5 bases, in that order; junction bases with no gene match: 2. There are 15 residues in the CDR3. Germline CDR1 and CDR2: SNHLY and FYNNEI. DNA of the CDR3: TGTGCCAGCAGTGGGGGACTAGCGGGGAACAATGAGCAGTTCTTC. Protein product: CASSGGLAGNNEQFF.

The rearrangement joins TRBV6-5 to TRBJ2-7; TRBD1 aligns across 9 bases. This CDR3 is 13 amino acids long. The germline V gene encodes CDR1 MNHEY and CDR2 SVGAGI. V shed 9 bases, J shed 5 bases, and the junction held 8 bases outside the gene matches. CDR3 nucleotide sequence: TGTGCCAGTGGCCGGGACAGGGTCCACGAGCAGTACTTC. It specifies CASGRDRVHEQYF.

The J gene is TRBJ1-1, the V gene TRBV4-3; D ambiguous. CDR3 size: 15 residues. The germline gives CDR1 LGHNA, CDR2 YSLEER. The ends were cut back, 4 bases at V and 2 bases at J, with 14 bases in the middle. CDR3 coding DNA: TGCGCCAGCAGCCGAGTGGCAGGCCTTAACACTGAAGCTTTCTTT. Protein sequence: CASSRVAGLNTEAFF.

V is TRBV12-5 and J is TRBJ2-7, with no clear D. V lost 11 bases to trimming and J lost 6 bases, with 14 bases between them. This CDR3 is 11 amino acids long. Germline CDR1 is LGHNT and CDR2 is FRNRAP. CDR3 residues: CAGMPCGEQYF. In nucleotides, the CDR3 is TGTGCTGGAATGCCCTGCGGCGAGCAGTACTTC. The full variable domain, with the rest looked up from reference TRBV12-5 and TRBJ2-7, is DARVTQTPRHKVTEMGQEVTMRCQPILGHNTVFWYRQTMMQGLELLAYFRNRAPLDDSGMPKDRFSAEMPDATLATLKIQPSEPRDSAVYFCAGMPCGEQYFGPGTRLTVT.

J is TRBJ2-7 and V is TRBV9, with 12 bases that match TRBD1. The ends lost 3 bases at V and 6 bases at J; junction bases unmatched: 4. The CDR3 is 14 residues long. Germline-derived CDR1 and CDR2 are SGDLS and YYNGEE. CDR3 nucleotides: TGTGCCAGCAGCGGGGGACAGGGGGCTACCGAGCAGTACTTC. Translating gives CASSGGQGATEQYF.

The chain is built from TRBV5-1 and TRBJ2-5; TRBD2 agrees at 8 bases. Looked up from germline, CDR1 is SGHRS and CDR2 is YFSETQ. The V gene end was trimmed by 4 bases and the J gene end by 2 bases; junction bases not matched to a gene: 4. The CDR3 totals 14 residues. The CDR3 DNA follows: TGCGCCAGCAGCCCGACTAGCGCTCAAGAGACCCAGTACTTC. Protein sequence: CASSPTSAQETQYF.

V gene TRBV6-6 combines with J gene TRBJ1-1; 7 positions match TRBD1. The V segment lost 4 bases and the J segment 1 base; nucleotides outside the gene matches: 6. CDR3 length equals 15 residues. Germline lookup yields CDR1 MNHNY and CDR2 SVGAGI (reference sequence). The CDR3 spells CASSSEGAANTEAFF. CDR3 in DNA: TGTGCCAGCAGTTCAGAGGGGGCGGCGAACACTGAAGCTTTCTTT.

CDR3 DNA sequence: TGTGCCAGCAAAATCTTCGGAGCCTACAATGAGCAGTTCTTC. Its translation is CASKIFGAYNEQFF. V is TRBV11-2 and J is TRBJ2-1; no definite D call. CDR1 is SGHAT, CDR2 FQNNGV, per germline. The CDR3 spans 14 residues. V lost 7 bases, J lost 2 bases, and 12 bases lay in between.

The chain links TRBV11-1 to TRBJ1-1; D perhaps matches TRBD1 (5 bases). CDR1 is SGHAT and CDR2 is FQDESV in the germline V gene (reference sequence). V was trimmed by 5 bases and J by 0 bases, leaving 10 bases between them. The CDR3 has 14 residues. CDR3 DNA: TGTGCCAGCAGCCCAGGGATCATGAACACTGAAGCTTTCTTT. Amino acid sequence: CASSPGIMNTEAFF. Variable domain in full (rest from reference TRBV11-1 and TRBJ1-1): EAEVAQSPRYKITEKSQAVAFWCDPISGHATLYWYRQILGQGPELLVQFQDESVVDDSQLPKDRFSAERLKGVDSTLKIQPAELGDSAMYLCASSPGIMNTEAFFGQGTRLTVV.

The CDR3 reads CAVRRAGLGNEQFF. The CDR3 DNA reads as TGTGCCGTTCGTAGAGCGGGACTAGGGAATGAGCAGTTCTTC. This chain links TRBV27 with TRBJ2-1; 8 nucleotides agree with TRBD2. V dropped 11 bases and J dropped 7; count of bases not matched to a gene: 13. Germline V gene sequence: CDR1 MNHEY, CDR2 SMNVEV (reference sequence). The CDR3 has 14 amino acids.

Note on this clone: The junction does not match germline at one end; this may be a read error. The V call is TRBV7-2, the J call TRBJ1-2; tentatively, D is TRBD1 (6 bases). The length of the CDR3 is 11 residues. The V gene's germline CDR1 is SGHTA and CDR2 FQGNSA. The DNA of the CDR3 is TGTGCCAGCAGCCCTAACAGGGCCCCAAAGTTC. Translating gives CASSPNRAPKF.

V gene TRBV15 combines with J gene TRBJ1-5; D is ambiguous. CDR3 size: 13 residues. Germline CDR1 and CDR2: LNHNV and YYDKDF (reference sequence). V was cut by 4 bases and J by 2 bases, with 6 bases left in between. CDR3 residues: CATSTGGNQPQHF. CDR3 DNA sequence: TGTGCCACCAGCACTGGGGGCAATCAGCCCCAGCATTTT.

The chain combines TRBV9 with TRBJ1-1; D is undetermined. Trimming shortened V by 3 bases and J by 1 base, and 10 bases separated the two germline ends. The CDR3 is made up of 14 amino acids. Germline values: CDR1 SGDLS, CDR2 YYNGEE. The CDR3 loop is CASSGTAKNTEAFF. CDR3 nucleotide sequence: TGTGCCAGCAGCGGGACCGCCAAGAACACTGAAGCTTTCTTT.

The rearrangement uses TRBV7-8 and TRBJ2-5, with 9 bases that match TRBD1. CDR1 is SGHVS and CDR2 is FQNEAQ in the germline V gene. V shed 5 bases, J shed 0 bases, and the junction held 4 bases outside the gene matches. The CDR3 sequence is 15 residues long. The CDR3 protein is CASSPGTGNQETQYF. The CDR3 bases are TGTGCCAGCAGCCCCGGGACAGGGAACCAAGAGACCCAGTACTTC.

CDR3 amino acids: CAISDAGGPPTQYF. The CDR3 DNA reads TGTGCCATCAGTGATGCGGGAGGGCCCCCTACGCAGTATTTT. The rearrangement joins TRBV10-3 to TRBJ2-3, with 9 nucleotides matching TRBD2. V lost 3 bases and J lost 8; bases outside the gene matches: 6. Per germline, CDR1 ENHRY and CDR2 SYGVKD. The CDR3 contains 14 residues.

The table lists this clone with a count of one. The gene calls are TRBV6-4 and TRBJ2-1; 7 bases line up with TRBD1. After removal of 4 bases from V and 9 bases from J, the junction contained 12 bases not matched to a gene. The CDR3 consists of 15 residues. CDR1 is MRHNA, CDR2 SNTAGT, per germline. The CDR3 is CASSAPGKGAIEQFF. The CDR3 DNA reads as TGTGCCAGCAGTGCTCCCGGGAAGGGGGCGATTGAGCAGTTCTTC.

The chain recombines TRBV5-1 with TRBJ2-1, with TRBD2 matching 9 bases. Germline CDR1 reads SGHRS; CDR2 reads YFSETQ. This CDR3 has 15 residues. V lost 4 bases and J lost 3; bases outside the gene matches: 5. The CDR3 sequence: CASSIGLAYYNEQFF. The CDR3 nucleotides read TGCGCCAGCAGCATCGGACTAGCGTACTACAATGAGCAGTTCTTC. The full variable domain, in which reference TRBV5-1 and TRBJ2-1 provide the parts outside the CDR3, is KAGVTQTPRYLIKTRGQQVTLSCSPISGHRSVSWYQQTPGQGLQFLFEYFSETQRNKGNFPGRFSGRQFSNSRSEMNVSTLELGDSALYLCASSIGLAYYNEQFFGPGTRLTVL.